This T cell receptor beta chain was identified in a study of blood T cell repertoires in COVID-19. On the study more broadly: Samples of COVID-19 (acute and convalescent) were obtained from the United States, Italy and Spain. PBMCs, B-cell-depleted T cells, or T cells provided the cDNA or gDNA that made up the material.

Original handling: Amplification of reference gene primers provided the estimated nucleated cell counts. This table comes from immunoSEQ multiplex PCR, and its TCRdb copy is limited to in-frame clones, with some not included. That table furnishes V, J and clone size, whereas the DNA furnished D and trimming. The sample lists about 91,000 clones; approximately 77% were seen once. Germline CDR1 MNHEY, CDR2 SVGAGI. The CDR3 is 15 residues long. The J segment lost 4 bases and the V segment lost 4 bases, leaving 6 bases of the junction unmatched. This rearrangement joins TRBV6-5 to TRBJ2-1; 8 nucleotides line up with TRBD2. The specimen sequenced was peripheral blood. The receptor's source is a woman of 80 years or more with acute or convalescent COVID-19. CDR3 region: CASSLAGPLYNEQFF. As DNA, the CDR3 is TGTGCCAGCAGTTTAGCGGGGCCGCTTTACAATGAGCAGTTCTTC.